The rows below give T cell receptor beta chains drawn from one sample of a study of T cell repertoires in cytomegalovirus infection. No cognate antigen is known for these TCRs. TCRdb called the reads again in MiXCR, with one record for every CDR3 protein. Of hundreds of thousands of distinct CDR3 sequences in the sample, roughly 30% were seen once. The sequencing used cultured PBMCs, collected from culture after CMV antigen stimulation. The receptors derive from a human donor in good health (CMV status not recorded). Some clones in this sample may be carry-over from other donors' samples. Both conserved end residues are part of each CDR3. Each record gives: J gene, D gene, clone size, V gene, CDR3 DNA, CDR3 protein. D genes are given only for firm matches. Not every row has a clone size; where given, it reads once, few, many or a size class.

J gene: TRBJ2-5
D gene: TRBD1
clone size: few
V gene: TRBV14
CDR3 DNA: TGTGCCAGCAGCCATGACAGGGACGCCCAAGAGACCCAGTACTTC
CDR3 protein: CASSHDRDAQETQYF

J gene: TRBJ2-7
D gene: TRBD1
clone size: few
V gene: TRBV19
CDR3 DNA: TGTGCCAGTAGTACCTTACAGGGGCTATCCCACGAGCAGTACTTC
CDR3 protein: CASSTLQGLSHEQYF

J gene: TRBJ2-7
D gene: TRBD1
clone size: few
V gene: TRBV7-8
CDR3 DNA: TGTGCCAGCAGCTTAGTTTCGACAGGGGTTCTTGTGAACTTC
CDR3 protein: CASSLVSTGVLVNF

J gene: TRBJ2-7
D gene: -
clone size: -
V gene: TRBV6-5
CDR3 DNA: TGTGCCAGCAGTTACACTGGCTCCCTCGCCTACGAGCAGTACTTC
CDR3 protein: CASSYTGSLAYEQYF

J gene: TRBJ1-5
D gene: -
clone size: -
V gene: TRBV10-3
CDR3 DNA: TGTGCCATCAGTGAGTTTGGTCTTTCGGGCAATCAGCCCCAGCATTTT
CDR3 protein: CAISEFGLSGNQPQHF

J gene: TRBJ2-5
D gene: TRBD1
clone size: few
V gene: TRBV12-5
CDR3 DNA: TGTGCTAGTTCGAAGAGACAGGGGGAGCTTGAAGAGACCCAGTACTTC
CDR3 protein: CASSKRQGELEETQYF

J gene: TRBJ1-3
D gene: -
clone size: few
V gene: TRBV12-3/TRBV12-4
CDR3 DNA: TGTGCCGAGCGGGGGCGCAGCGGAAACACCATATATTTT
CDR3 protein: CAERGRSGNTIYF

J gene: TRBJ2-4
D gene: -
clone size: few
V gene: TRBV4-1
CDR3 DNA: TGCGCCAGCAGCCAAGGCCAGGTGGTAGGGATCACCAAAAACATTCAGTACTTC
CDR3 protein: CASSQGQVVGITKNIQYF

J gene: TRBJ2-5
D gene: TRBD1
clone size: -
V gene: TRBV6-1
CDR3 DNA: TGTGCCAGCAGAACCGGGACAGGGGTGTCGGAGACCCAGTACTTC
CDR3 protein: CASRTGTGVSETQYF

J gene: TRBJ1-6
D gene: -
clone size: -
V gene: TRBV20-1
CDR3 DNA: TGCAGTGCTCGCCTTCGGGGTCGGGCGGGTTCACCCCTCCACTTT
CDR3 protein: CSARLRGRAGSPLHF

J gene: TRBJ2-7
D gene: -
clone size: -
V gene: TRBV27
CDR3 DNA: TGTGCCAGCAGTTCCCTTGCAACAGGGAAGTACGAGCAGTACTTC
CDR3 protein: CASSSLATGKYEQYF

J gene: TRBJ2-1
D gene: TRBD2
clone size: few
V gene: TRBV18
CDR3 DNA: TGTGCCAGCTCACCGCACCACCTCAGCGGGAGCTACAATGAGCAGTTCTTC
CDR3 protein: CASSPHHLSGSYNEQFF

J gene: TRBJ1-1
D gene: -
clone size: many
V gene: TRBV7-6
CDR3 DNA: TGTGCCAGCAGCCGCTCTCAGGGTTACACTGAAGCTTTCTTT
CDR3 protein: CASSRSQGYTEAFF

J gene: TRBJ2-5
D gene: -
clone size: -
V gene: TRBV7-6
CDR3 DNA: TGTGCCAGCAGCTTAACACCCGAGACCCAGTACTTC
CDR3 protein: CASSLTPETQYF

J gene: TRBJ1-4
D gene: -
clone size: -
V gene: TRBV7-9
CDR3 DNA: TGTGCCAGCAGCCATAGGGCCGCGGCAACTAATGAAAAACTGTTTTTT
CDR3 protein: CASSHRAAATNEKLFF

J gene: TRBJ2-7
D gene: TRBD1
clone size: -
V gene: TRBV7-6
CDR3 DNA: TGTGCCAGCAGCCCGTGGACAGGCTACTCCTACGAGCAGTACTTC
CDR3 protein: CASSPWTGYSYEQYF

J gene: TRBJ2-1
D gene: -
clone size: -
V gene: TRBV9
CDR3 DNA: TGTGCCAGCAGCGGGGACCAGGACTATGAGCAGTTCTTC
CDR3 protein: CASSGDQDYEQFF